The T cell receptor beta chain under discussion was sequenced for a study of T cells in narcolepsy. Here immunoSEQ multiplex PCR was the method, and the copy in TCRdb shows in-frame clones only, minus some. The profile shows under 35,000 clones, under 85% of them singletons. Sequencing used memory (CD45RA-) CD4+ T cells from blood. The TCR was taken from a human donor in good health.

This CDR3 reads CASTGGYNEQFF. As DNA, the CDR3 is TGTGCCAGTACTGGCGGGTACAATGAGCAGTTCTTC. This chain uses TRBV19 with TRBJ2-1; tentative D call: TRBD2 (5 bases). The CDR3 has 12 residues. Germline assignment: CDR1 LNHDA and CDR2 SQIVND (reference sequence). V was shortened by 7 bases and J by 4 bases, with 8 bases between the two germline ends.